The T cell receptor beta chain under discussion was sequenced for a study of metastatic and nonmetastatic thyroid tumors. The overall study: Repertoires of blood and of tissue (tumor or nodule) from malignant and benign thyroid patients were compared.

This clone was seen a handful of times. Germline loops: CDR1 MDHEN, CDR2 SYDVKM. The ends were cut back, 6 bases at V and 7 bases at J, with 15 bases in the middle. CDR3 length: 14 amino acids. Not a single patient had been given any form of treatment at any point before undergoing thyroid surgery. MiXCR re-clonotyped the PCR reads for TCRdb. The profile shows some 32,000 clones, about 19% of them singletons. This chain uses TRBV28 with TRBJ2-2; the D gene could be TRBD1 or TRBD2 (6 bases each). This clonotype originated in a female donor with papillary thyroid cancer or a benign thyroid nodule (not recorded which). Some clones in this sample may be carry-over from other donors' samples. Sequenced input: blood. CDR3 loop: CASRHREASGELFF. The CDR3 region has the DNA TGTGCCAGCAGACACAGGGAGGCAAGCGGGGAGCTGTTTTTT.